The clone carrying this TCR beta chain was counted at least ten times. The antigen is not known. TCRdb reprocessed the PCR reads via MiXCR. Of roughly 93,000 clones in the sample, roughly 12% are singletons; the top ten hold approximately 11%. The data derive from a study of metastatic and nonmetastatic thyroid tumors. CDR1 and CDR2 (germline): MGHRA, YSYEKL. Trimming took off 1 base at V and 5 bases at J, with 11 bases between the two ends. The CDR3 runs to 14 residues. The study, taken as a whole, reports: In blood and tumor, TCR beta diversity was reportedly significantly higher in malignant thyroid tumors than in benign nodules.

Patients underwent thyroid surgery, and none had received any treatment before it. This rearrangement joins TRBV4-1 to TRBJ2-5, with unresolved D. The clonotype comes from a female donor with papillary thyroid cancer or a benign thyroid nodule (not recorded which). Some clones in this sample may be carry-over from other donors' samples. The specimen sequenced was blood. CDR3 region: CASSQVTLSETQYF. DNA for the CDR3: TGCGCCAGCAGCCAAGTCACCTTATCGGAGACCCAGTACTTC.